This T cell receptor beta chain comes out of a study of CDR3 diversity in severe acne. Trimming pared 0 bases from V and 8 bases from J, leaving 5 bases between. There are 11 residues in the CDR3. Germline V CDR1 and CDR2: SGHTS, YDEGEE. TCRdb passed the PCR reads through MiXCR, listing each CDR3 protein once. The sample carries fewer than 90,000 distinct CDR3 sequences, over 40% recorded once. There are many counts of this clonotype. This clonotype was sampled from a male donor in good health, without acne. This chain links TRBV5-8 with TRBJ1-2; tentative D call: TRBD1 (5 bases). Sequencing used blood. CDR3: CASSLGGGYTF. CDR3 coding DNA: TGTGCCAGCAGCTTGGGGGGCGGCTACACCTTC.